The following is a TCR beta chain sequence with its context. The antigen it binds to is not known. Base qualities are not recorded, but no much larger clone differs from it by a single base. These data originate in a study of blood T cells in healthy people across ages (dated by TCRdb to the mid-2010s). As for the study more broadly: In model experiments, roughly one uniquely barcoded TCR beta cDNA molecule per two T cells was captured by template switching. Using deep sequencing normalized with unique cDNA molecular identifiers, the study measured how TCR beta repertoire diversity changes with age. For two donors (one aged 18 to 29 and one aged 80 or older), the study analyzed two additional independent replicas of 1 million unique cDNA reads from the same blood draw. The donors were divided into four age groups: young (average around 15 years), middle-aged (around 41), aged (about 60) and long-lived (more than 75).

From cysteine to phenylalanine, the CDR3 is 13 amino acids long. The kept DNA is CDR3 alone, 39 bases in frame from the first base. CDR1 SGHTA and CDR2 FQGNSA were looked up in the germline V gene. V lost 2 bases and J lost 5 bases; the stretch between them is 10 bases long. The library was prepared using 5' RACE. TCRdb names Illumina HiSeq 2500 as the instrument used. A second PCR of about 6 to 11 cycles was run with a J-beta primer mix and a sample-barcoded 5' primer. A unique molecular identifier was introduced onto each TCR beta cDNA molecule by a template-switch 5' adaptor carrying 12 random nucleotides. Each sample yielded at least 3 million CDR3-containing paired-end reads. The Mint cDNA synthesis kit, primed by a TRBC-specific oligonucleotide, was used to synthesize first-strand cDNA from all RNA. Following uracil-DNA glycosylase treatment, a first 18-cycle PCR with universal primers M1SS and BC2_uni_R was performed on all cDNA. The paper's processing steps were these. For normalization, 1 million high-quality reads, each with a distinct molecular identifier, were randomly selected from each sample. Instead of being binned into consensus sequences, reads with shared molecular identifiers were discarded. MiTCR, set to a Q25 quality threshold and the strictest error-elimination algorithm, was used for CDR3 identification, clonotype clustering and error correction. A nonparametric unseen species model using Euler transformation provided a lower-bound estimate of total TCR beta diversity. TCRdb reprocessed the public reads (quality trimming at Q25 with fastp, clone calling with MiXCR) and kept in-frame beta chains. Rows matching on CDR3 protein sequence are summarized as one entry with the most common DNA and genes. The V and J calls here are based on TCRdb, not the publication. This sample holds about 570,000 distinct CDR3 sequences; 25% to 35% were observed only once. The ten largest clones represent about 3.9% of the sample.

On the study overall, not on this receptor specifically: Because profiling used bulk unsorted PBMCs, naive and antigen-experienced compartments could not be compared conclusively. The long-lived group showed more naive CD4+ T cells, fewer expanded clones and increased TCR diversity than the aged group, suggesting age selection. A strong correlation was found between observed TCR beta diversity and the percentage of naive T cells measured by flow cytometry. Estimates of total diversity from one million sequenced T cells were regarded as lower bounds and underestimates. Because the CMV infection status of the donors was unknown, age-related changes in expanded clonotypes may potentially have been confounded. As age increased, observed TCR beta diversity per million T cells dropped in a roughly linear way, and a significant reduction was already evident by age approximately 40.

The donors were some 36 Caucasian individuals from Russia, aged roughly 6 to 100 years, who were systemically healthy. Each donor gave about 9.7 milliliters of peripheral blood, drawn into EDTA-treated Vacutainer tubes. PBMCs were isolated by Ficoll-Paque density-gradient centrifugation, with at least 7 million obtained per sample. Trizol reagent was used to extract total RNA from the PBMCs, yielding at least 5.5 micrograms per sample. Naive CD45RAhigh/CD27high T cell percentages were measured by flow cytometry on a PBMC aliquot from every donor. In addition, the sample was reused for a study of T cells of mothers and their children. The second paper states: Nine systemically healthy Caucasian individuals, comprising three mothers and their six children, were included as donors. cDNA synthesis consumed the entire amount of extracted RNA, loaded at approximately 1.6 ug RNA in each 15 ul reaction. In the second PCR, the M1S primer added sample barcodes and 2-4 random nucleotides. Each mother yielded over 10 million TCR beta CDR3 reads and each child about 3 million reads. Thymic selection shapes the output of TCR recombination in a similar way in related and unrelated pairs, and inherited differences have a minor effect. Normalized repertoire overlap was always found to be slightly, but never significantly, higher in related mother-child pairs than in unrelated mother-child pairs. No persistent microchimeric T cell clones were detected, at a sensitivity of 90 to 100 clones per million clonotypes. To look for features that set related mother-child pairs apart from unrelated individuals, the researchers ran deep NGS to compare the TCR beta repertoires of mothers and children. Mothers averaged about 40 +/- 4 years of age and children averaged about 10 +/- 4 years. After adapters were ligated using NEBNext reagents, the libraries underwent 100+100 nt paired-end sequencing on an Illumina HiSeq 2000. To avoid cross-contamination, the mother libraries and the child libraries were prepared a month apart and sequenced in separate runs. For each donor, between about 500,000 and 2,000,000 distinct TCR beta clonotypes were identified. Naive TCR beta clonotypes were estimated from low-frequency clonotypes matched to each donor's FACS-determined naive share, without sorting.

The chain links TRBV7-2 with TRBJ2-7; the D gene is perhaps TRBD1, from 5 matching bases. This sequence originates from a boy aged 2 to 10 in good health. The specimen was blood. The nucleotide sequence is TGTGCCAGCAGCTTAAGCAGGGTCGACGAGCAGTACTTC. Its translation reads: CASSLSRVDEQYF.